This T cell receptor beta chain was captured in a study of control samples from healthy donors and cancer patients. Data came from immunoSEQ multiplex PCR; TCRdb stores just in-frame clones and leaves some out. Among 200,000 to 250,000 clones, about 94% were seen once, and the ten largest hold 1.5%. Germline CDR1 GTSNPN, CDR2 SVGIG (reference sequence). V gave up 5 bases and J gave up 7 bases, with 20 bases separating them. This CDR3 contains 15 residues. This clone was seen only once. The material sequenced was blood. The sequence was collected from a man in his fifties or sixties in good health. This chain links TRBV30 with TRBJ2-2; D may be TRBD1 or TRBD2 (7 bases each). Written as DNA, the CDR3 is TGTGCCTGGGGGAGGGGGCAGGGCGCCGTCGGGGAGCTGTTTTTT. It specifies CAWGRGQGAVGELFF.